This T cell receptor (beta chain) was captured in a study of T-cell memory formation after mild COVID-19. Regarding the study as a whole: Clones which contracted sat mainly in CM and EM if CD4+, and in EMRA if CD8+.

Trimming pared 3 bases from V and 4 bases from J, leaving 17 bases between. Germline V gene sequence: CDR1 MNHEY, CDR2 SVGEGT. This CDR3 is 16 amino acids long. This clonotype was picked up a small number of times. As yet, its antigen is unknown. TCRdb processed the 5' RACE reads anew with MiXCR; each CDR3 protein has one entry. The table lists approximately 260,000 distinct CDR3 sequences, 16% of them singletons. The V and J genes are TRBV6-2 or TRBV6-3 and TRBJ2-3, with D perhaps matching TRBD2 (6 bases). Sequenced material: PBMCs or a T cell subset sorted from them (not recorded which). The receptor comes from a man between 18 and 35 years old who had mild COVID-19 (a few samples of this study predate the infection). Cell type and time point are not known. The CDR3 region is CASSYWGLIPSDTQYF. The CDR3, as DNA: TGTGCCAGCAGTTATTGGGGACTCATACCATCAGATACGCAGTATTTT.